The clone carrying this T cell receptor beta chain was observed a few times. These data originate in a study of early T cells in non-severe SARS-CoV-2 infection. Turning to the study itself: Chains were unpaired, as sequencing was done on bulk RNA from unsorted whole blood.

TCRdb passed the 5' RACE reads through MiXCR, listing each CDR3 protein once. Of over 55,000 distinct CDR3 sequences detected, 8% to 10% appear once; the ten largest clones hold around 8.3%. The specimen was whole blood. This sequence originates from an adult who was a healthcare worker with PCR-confirmed SARS-CoV-2 infection or an uninfected control (not recorded which).

The CDR3 reads CASSSPGPADTQYF. The CDR3 bases are TGTGCCAGCAGCTCTCCGGGACCAGCAGATACGCAGTATTTT. This chain links TRBV5-6 with TRBJ2-3; D is possibly TRBD1 or TRBD2 (5 bases each). With 3 bases removed from V and 4 bases from J, the gap between germline ends came to 12 bases. Germline CDR1 reads SGHDT; CDR2 reads YYEEEE. This CDR3 is built from 14 residues.